A single sample gave rise to the 26 T cell receptor beta chains below, sequenced in a study of T cells in Graves' hyperthyroidism and ophthalmopathy. The investigators amplified TCR beta CDR3 regions from RNA transcripts. When the TCR CDR3 underwent first-round RT-PCR, the HTBI primer set was used. MiXCR, run by TCRdb on the multiplex PCR reads, gives a single entry per CDR3 protein. The table has about 840,000 distinct CDR3 sequences, over 35% seen once. Material: blood. The source of these receptors is a young man with Graves' hyperthyroidism.

This clonotype occurred a few times. This chain uses TRBV7-9 with TRBJ1-1; D may be TRBD1 (5 bases). Germline V CDR1 and CDR2: SEHNR, FQNEAQ (reference sequence). V was shortened by 5 bases and J by 7 bases, with 17 bases between the two germline ends. This CDR3 is built from 14 residues. DNA for the CDR3: TGTGCCAGCAGCCGAAAGACAGCTATAGATGAAGCTTTCTTT. Its protein is CASSRKTAIDEAFF.

This clonotype has only a few counts. J is TRBJ2-2 and V is TRBV12-3 or TRBV12-4, with D possibly being TRBD1 (5 bases). This CDR3 has 16 amino acids. V was pared by 6 bases and J by 2 bases, with 16 bases between. DNA for the CDR3: TGTGCCAGCAGCCAACCGCTTGACAGTAACACCGGGGAGCTGTTTTTT. Its protein product is CASSQPLDSNTGELFF.

The table lists this clonotype with a few counts. This chain uses TRBV14 with TRBJ1-6; TRBD1 might be the D (5 bases). The CDR3 is 17 amino acids. Germline V gene lookup returns CDR1 SGHDN and CDR2 FVKESK. V was trimmed by 3 bases and J by 0 bases, leaving 12 bases between them. The CDR3 loop reads CASSQTVRSSYNSPLHF. The CDR3 bases are TGTGCCAGCAGCCAGACAGTACGCAGCTCCTATAATTCACCCCTCCACTTT.

This clonotype has ten or more counts. The V call is TRBV2, the J call TRBJ2-2, with a weak D call TRBD1 (6 bases). CDR1 and CDR2 (germline): SNHLY, FYNNEI. V was clipped by 7 bases and J by 6 bases, with 9 bases between them. This CDR3 comprises 12 residues. The CDR3 nucleotides are TGTGCCAGCACCCAGGGGTCCGGGGAGCTGTTTTTT. Amino acid sequence: CASTQGSGELFF.

Concerning this clonotype: A much larger clone differs from this one at a single base, so this may be a read error. This chain joins TRBV29-1 and TRBJ2-7; D call uncertain. This CDR3 has 14 amino acids. CDR1 and CDR2 (germline): SQVTM, ANQGSEA. In nucleotides, the CDR3 is TGCAGCGTTGAAGTGGCCAGATACCCCTACAAGCAGTACTTC. Translated: CSVEVARYPYKQYF.

This clonotype came up many times. The chain is built from TRBV10-3 and TRBJ1-5; 9 nucleotides align to TRBD1. Losses at the gene ends were 10 bases for V and 5 bases for J; bases not matched to a gene: 3. Per the germline V gene, CDR1 is ENHRY and CDR2 is SYGVKD. This CDR3 region has 12 residues. CDR3 in amino acids: CATGTGHQPQHF. In DNA, the CDR3 is TGTGCCACCGGGACAGGGCATCAGCCCCAGCATTTT.

The V gene is TRBV20-1, the J gene TRBJ2-7; D might be TRBD1 or TRBD2, each matching 5 bases. Trimming took off 3 bases at V and 0 bases at J, with 12 bases between the two ends. In germline, CDR1 is DFQATT, CDR2 SNEGSKA (reference sequence). The CDR3 extends over 14 amino acids. The CDR3 bases are TGCAGTGCTAGGCCCGAGGGGAGCTCCTACGAGCAGTACTTC. It codes for CSARPEGSSYEQYF.

The CDR3 sequence is CASSFAGPNTEAFF. CDR3 in DNA: TGTGCCAGCAGCTTTGCGGGGCCGAACACTGAAGCTTTCTTT. V gene TRBV7-9 combines with J gene TRBJ1-1; the D gene is possibly TRBD1 (5 bases). Trimming stripped 3 bases from V and 1 base from J, with 9 bases between. Per the germline V gene, CDR1 is SEHNR and CDR2 is FQNEAQ (reference sequence). This CDR3 has 14 amino acids. Drawing the rest from reference TRBV7-9 and TRBJ1-1, the complete variable domain is DTGVSQNPRHKITKRGQNVTFRCDPISEHNRLYWYRQTLGQGPEFLTYFQNEAQLEKSRLLSDRFSAERPKGSFSTLEIQRTEQGDSAMYLCASSFAGPNTEAFFGQGTRLTVV.

This clonotype has ten or more counts. V usage is TRBV29-1 and J usage is TRBJ2-7; D may correspond to TRBD1 or TRBD2 (7 bases each). From germline, CDR1 is SQVTM and CDR2 ANQGSEA. The germline V and J ends were trimmed by 7 bases and 7 bases, with 17 bases remaining between them. This CDR3 region has 12 residues. CDR3 nucleotides: TGCAGCGCATCAGGGGGGGGCTGGGAGCAGTACTTC. This gives the protein CSASGGGWEQYF.

For this clonotype: At one end the junction does not follow the germline gene, possibly because of a read error. The V call is TRBV20-1, the J call TRBJ2-5; D not resolved. CDR1 and CDR2 from the germline V gene are DFQATT and SNEGSKA (reference sequence). The CDR3 extends over 13 amino acids. The CDR3 is CSARSSHQKTQYF. The CDR3 nucleotides are TGCAGTGCTCGATCCAGCCACCAAAAGACCCAGTACTTC.

This clonotype was found a few times. The chain carries TRBV12-3 or TRBV12-4 and TRBJ2-7; tentative D call: TRBD1 (5 bases). This CDR3 contains 11 residues. The V end was cut by 5 bases, the J end by 12 bases, with 14 bases between. The CDR3 DNA reads as TGTGCCAGCAGTGAGGACCAGGGCCCGTACTTC. Amino acids: CASSEDQGPYF.

V usage is TRBV19 and J usage is TRBJ2-5; 10 bases agree with TRBD2. Unmatched junction bases numbered 13, after V lost 5 bases and J lost 7 bases. CDR1 and CDR2 (germline): LNHDA, SQIVND (reference sequence). The CDR3 consists of 16 residues. The CDR3 here is CASSPVSGGRPGTQYF. The CDR3 coding sequence is TGTGCCAGTAGTCCTGTTAGCGGGGGGCGCCCAGGGACCCAGTACTTC.

This clonotype occurred a few times. The rearrangement links TRBV9 to TRBJ1-1; 9 positions match TRBD1. CDR1 SGDLS and CDR2 YYNGEE come from the germline V gene. This CDR3 has 13 residues. V shed 5 bases, J shed 4 bases, and the junction held 3 bases outside the gene matches. This CDR3 is CASRGDRATEAFF. CDR3 sequence (DNA): TGTGCCAGCAGAGGGGACAGGGCCACTGAAGCTTTCTTT.

This clonotype was counted a few times. V is TRBV9 and J is TRBJ1-2; 7 nucleotides align to TRBD1. This CDR3 is built from 14 residues. V was clipped by 7 bases and J by 0 bases; unmatched bases: 6. The germline V gene encodes CDR1 SGDLS and CDR2 YYNGEE. The CDR3 sequence is CASARGPSNYGYTF. The CDR3 nucleotides read TGTGCCAGCGCAAGGGGGCCATCTAACTATGGCTACACCTTC.

The CDR3 DNA reads as TGTGCCAGCAGCTTGGGGACCGGGACAGGCTTCGCCGGGGAGCTGTTTTTT. Its translation is CASSLGTGTGFAGELFF. V usage is TRBV7-2 and J usage is TRBJ2-2; 8 bases agree with TRBD1. After removal of 3 bases from V and 6 bases from J, the junction contained 12 bases not matched to a gene. Germline CDR1 and CDR2: SGHTA and FQGNSA. The CDR3 contains 17 residues.

This clonotype was observed a handful of times. This chain uses TRBV5-6 with TRBJ1-2, with D perhaps TRBD1 (5 bases). CDR3 size: 14 residues. Trimming stripped 3 bases from V and 2 bases from J, with 11 bases between. The V gene's germline CDR1 is SGHDT and CDR2 YYEEEE. The CDR3 DNA reads TGTGCCAGCAGCTCCCCGACAGAGAACTATGGCTACACCTTC. It encodes CASSSPTENYGYTF. The full variable domain, rest sourced from reference TRBV5-6 and TRBJ1-2, is DAGVTQSPTHLIKTRGQQVTLRCSPKSGHDTVSWYQQALGQGPQFIFQYYEEEERQRGNFPDRFSGHQFPNYSSELNVNALLLGDSALYLCASSSPTENYGYTFGSGTRLTVV.

This clonotype has at least ten counts. The chain uses TRBV7-8 and TRBJ2-5; D ambiguous. This CDR3 spans 14 amino acids. Trimming left V 4 bases short and J 2 bases short, with 11 bases between. The germline gives CDR1 SGHVS, CDR2 FQNEAQ. CDR3 coding DNA: TGTGCCAGCAGCTCCCGACCGATACAAGAGACCCAGTACTTC. Residues: CASSSRPIQETQYF.

This clonotype appeared many times. The rearrangement uses TRBV10-3 and TRBJ1-1; 7 nucleotides line up with TRBD1. With 6 bases clipped from V and 3 bases from J, the junction kept 4 bases outside the gene matches. This CDR3 comprises 13 residues. CDR1 ENHRY and CDR2 SYGVKD come from the germline V gene. The CDR3 spells CAIRTQGDTEAFF. CDR3 sequence (DNA): TGTGCCATCAGAACTCAGGGGGACACTGAAGCTTTCTTT.

This clonotype was detected only a few times. V is TRBV27 and J is TRBJ2-5; 7 nucleotides align to TRBD1. V dropped 6 bases and J dropped 5; count of bases not matched to a gene: 9. This CDR3 region has 14 residues. Germline V lookup: CDR1 MNHEY, CDR2 SMNVEV (reference sequence). CDR3 in amino acids: CASSPGTEVETQYF. In DNA form, the CDR3 reads TGTGCCAGCAGCCCCGGGACAGAGGTGGAGACCCAGTACTTC.

Comments on this clonotype: Since a far larger clone is one base different, this is likely a read error. The rearrangement joins TRBV7-2 to TRBJ1-1; unclear D gene. This CDR3 is 13 amino acids long. The ends were cut back, 3 bases at V and 0 bases at J, with 5 bases in the middle. Per the germline V gene, CDR1 is SGHTA and CDR2 is FQGNSA. The CDR3 DNA sequence: TGTGCCAGCAGCTTCTGGATGAACACTGAAGCTTTCTTT. This sequence encodes CASSFWMNTEAFF.

For this clonotype: The junction does not match germline at one end; this may be a read error. V is TRBV5-4 and J is TRBJ2-2; the D is unclear. The CDR3 length is 14 residues. Germline-derived CDR1 and CDR2 are SGHNT and YYREEE (reference sequence). For the CDR3, the DNA is TGCGCCAGCAGCCAATCAGTCCTTTCCAGGGAGCTGTTTTTT. This codes for CASSQSVLSRELFF.

The chain links TRBV6-2 or TRBV6-3 to TRBJ2-7; D remains ambiguous. Germline values: CDR1 MNHEY, CDR2 SVGEGT. CDR3 length: 13 residues. V lost 8 bases and J 3 bases, leaving 14 bases between the germline ends. CDR3 sequence: CASGGPHYYEQYF. The CDR3 DNA follows: TGTGCCAGCGGCGGTCCCCACTACTACGAGCAGTACTTC.

This clonotype was recorded a few times. The rearrangement uses TRBV12-3 or TRBV12-4 and TRBJ1-1; unclear D gene. The CDR3 is made up of 13 amino acids. The ends were cut back, 5 bases at V and 1 base at J, with 8 bases in the middle. The CDR3 protein is CASSHPTNTEAFF. In nucleotides, the CDR3 is TGTGCCAGCAGTCACCCTACGAACACTGAAGCTTTCTTT.

This clonotype was seen repeatedly, ten times or more. This chain uses TRBV10-2 with TRBJ1-2, with D possibly TRBD1 on 5 matching bases. Between the trimmed V and J ends, which lost 2 bases and 4 bases, there was a span of 14 bases. The CDR3 totals 15 residues. The germline gives CDR1 WSHSY, CDR2 SAAADI. CDR3 sequence: CASSEEGRLVYGYTF. The CDR3 coding sequence is TGCGCCAGCAGTGAGGAGGGGCGCCTAGTCTATGGCTACACCTTC.

The sample holds many counts of this clonotype. The J gene is TRBJ1-5, the V gene TRBV5-1; no firm D call. The CDR3 has 15 residues. Germline CDR1 is SGHRS and CDR2 is YFSETQ. The V end lost 4 bases, the J end lost 4 bases, and 15 bases lay between the germline ends. The CDR3 nucleotides read TGCGCCAGCAGCCCCAGCATCGGTGGAAATCAGCCCCAGCATTTT. Amino acids: CASSPSIGGNQPQHF.

This clonotype was detected many times. J is TRBJ1-2 and V is TRBV7-9, with 7 bases aligning to TRBD1. Looked up from germline, CDR1 is SEHNR and CDR2 is FQNEAQ (reference sequence). Trimming removed 5 bases from V and 8 bases from J; junction bases left unmatched: 14. The CDR3 is made up of 15 amino acids. The CDR3 is CASSPGRQGGRGYTF. CDR3 coding DNA: TGTGCCAGCAGCCCAGGTAGACAGGGCGGAAGGGGCTACACCTTC.